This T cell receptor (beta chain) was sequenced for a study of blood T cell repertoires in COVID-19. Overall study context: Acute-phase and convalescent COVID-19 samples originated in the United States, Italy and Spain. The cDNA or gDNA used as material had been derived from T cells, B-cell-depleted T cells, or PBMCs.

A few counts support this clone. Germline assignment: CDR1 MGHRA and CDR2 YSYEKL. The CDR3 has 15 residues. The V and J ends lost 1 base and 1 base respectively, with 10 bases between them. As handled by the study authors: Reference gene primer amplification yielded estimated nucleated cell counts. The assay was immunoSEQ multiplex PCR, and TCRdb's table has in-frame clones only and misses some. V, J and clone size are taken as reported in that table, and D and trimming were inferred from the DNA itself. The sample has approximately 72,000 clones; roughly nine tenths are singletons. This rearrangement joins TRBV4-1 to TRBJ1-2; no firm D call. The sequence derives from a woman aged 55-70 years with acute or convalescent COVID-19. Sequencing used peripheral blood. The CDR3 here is CASSQAPGFNYGYTF. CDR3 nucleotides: TGCGCCAGCAGCCAAGCTCCAGGATTTAACTATGGCTACACCTTC.